This T cell receptor (beta chain) came from a study of blood T cell repertoires in COVID-19. Original processing notes: Reference gene primer amplification yielded estimated nucleated cell counts. Here immunoSEQ multiplex PCR was the method, and the copy in TCRdb shows in-frame clones only, minus some. That table supplies the V and J calls and clone size; D and trimming were determined from the DNA. Of about 300,000 clones in the sample, 89% were seen once. Recruited during active infection, patients (from Seattle) were subsequently followed longitudinally. The V gene's germline CDR1 is SGHVS and CDR2 FNYEAQ. V shed 6 bases and J shed 1 base, with 9 bases lying between them. CDR3 size: 13 residues.

The J gene is TRBJ1-1, the V gene TRBV7-6; perhaps TRBD1 as D (6 bases). Sequences were obtained from peripheral blood. The sequence derives from a woman aged 25-40 years with COVID-19, enrolled during active disease. The CDR3 region has the DNA TGTGCCAGCAGACCACAGGGGAACACTGAAGCTTTCTTT. Protein sequence: CASRPQGNTEAFF.